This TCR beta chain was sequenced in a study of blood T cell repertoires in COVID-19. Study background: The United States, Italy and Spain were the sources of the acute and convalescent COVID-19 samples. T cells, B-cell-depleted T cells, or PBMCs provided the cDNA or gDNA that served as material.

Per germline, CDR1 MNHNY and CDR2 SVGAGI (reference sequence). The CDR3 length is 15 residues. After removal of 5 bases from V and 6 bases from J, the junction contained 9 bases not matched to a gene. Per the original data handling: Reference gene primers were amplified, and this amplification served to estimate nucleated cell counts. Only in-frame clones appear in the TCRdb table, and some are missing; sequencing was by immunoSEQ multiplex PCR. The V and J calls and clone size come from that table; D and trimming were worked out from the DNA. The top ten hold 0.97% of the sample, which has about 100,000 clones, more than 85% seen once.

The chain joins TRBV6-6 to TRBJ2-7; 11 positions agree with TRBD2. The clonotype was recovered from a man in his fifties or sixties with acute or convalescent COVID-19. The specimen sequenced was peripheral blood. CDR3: CASSLLAGGPSEQYF. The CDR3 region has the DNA TGTGCCAGCAGTCTCTTAGCGGGAGGGCCATCCGAGCAGTACTTC.